These 6 T cell receptor beta chains were all obtained from the same sample, sequenced in a study of blood T cell repertoires in COVID-19. Assay: immunoSEQ multiplex PCR; the TCRdb copy retains only in-frame clones and omits some. The sample contains around 140,000 clones, about nine tenths of which appear only once. Material: peripheral blood. The receptor source for this set is a woman in her 70s with COVID-19, enrolled during active disease.

The gene calls are TRBV6-5 and TRBJ2-1; 9 bases are a match to TRBD2. This CDR3 spans 14 amino acids. CDR1 MNHEY and CDR2 SVGAGI come from the germline V gene. V lost 6 bases, J lost 5 bases, and 5 bases stayed unmatched. CDR3 nucleotides: TGTGCCAGCAGCGAGACTAGCGGAAACAATGAGCAGTTCTTC. It is translated as CASSETSGNNEQFF.

The rearrangement joins TRBV5-8 to TRBJ2-3, with D perhaps TRBD1 (6 bases). V was pared by 5 bases and J by 1 base, with 11 bases between. Per germline, CDR1 SGHTS and CDR2 YDEGEE. The CDR3 contains 14 residues. The CDR3 bases are TGTGCCAGCAGGCACAGGGTTGGCACAGATACGCAGTATTTT. This translates into CASRHRVGTDTQYF.

This sequence joins TRBV3-1 (or the pseudogene TRBV3-2) and TRBJ2-7; no reliable D call. This CDR3 region has 15 residues. Germline CDR1 reads LGHDT; CDR2 reads YNNKEL (reference sequence). Trimming cost V 4 bases and J 2 bases, with 15 bases left between them. The CDR3 protein is CASSLAGFSAYEQYF. DNA for the CDR3: TGTGCCAGCAGCCTAGCCGGGTTTTCAGCCTACGAGCAGTACTTC.

The CDR3 loop reads CASSPYRASQPQHF. CDR3 DNA: TGTGCCAGCAGTCCCTACAGGGCTTCTCAGCCCCAGCATTTT. V is TRBV28 and J is TRBJ1-5, with D possibly being TRBD1 (6 bases). The CDR3 has 14 residues. Trimming removed 5 bases from V and 6 bases from J, with 14 bases in between. Germline loops: CDR1 MDHEN, CDR2 SYDVKM.

J is TRBJ1-1 and V is TRBV2, with D possibly matching TRBD1 (5 bases). V lost 11 bases to trimming and J lost 4 bases, with 20 bases between them. There are 14 residues in the CDR3. Germline CDR1 SNHLY, CDR2 FYNNEI. The CDR3 DNA reads TGTGCCCGCAAACCCTGGGGGGGGACCACTGAAGCTTTCTTT. Its translation is CARKPWGGTTEAFF.

The chain carries TRBV27 and TRBJ2-1; weak D call: TRBD1 (6 bases). The length of the CDR3 is 16 residues. V gave up 5 bases and J gave up 2 bases, with 16 bases separating them. The germline V gene has CDR1 MNHEY and CDR2 SMNVEV (reference sequence). CDR3 loop: CASSPSGVAPYNEQFF. The CDR3 nucleotides are TGTGCCAGCAGTCCTTCAGGGGTGGCCCCCTACAATGAGCAGTTCTTC.